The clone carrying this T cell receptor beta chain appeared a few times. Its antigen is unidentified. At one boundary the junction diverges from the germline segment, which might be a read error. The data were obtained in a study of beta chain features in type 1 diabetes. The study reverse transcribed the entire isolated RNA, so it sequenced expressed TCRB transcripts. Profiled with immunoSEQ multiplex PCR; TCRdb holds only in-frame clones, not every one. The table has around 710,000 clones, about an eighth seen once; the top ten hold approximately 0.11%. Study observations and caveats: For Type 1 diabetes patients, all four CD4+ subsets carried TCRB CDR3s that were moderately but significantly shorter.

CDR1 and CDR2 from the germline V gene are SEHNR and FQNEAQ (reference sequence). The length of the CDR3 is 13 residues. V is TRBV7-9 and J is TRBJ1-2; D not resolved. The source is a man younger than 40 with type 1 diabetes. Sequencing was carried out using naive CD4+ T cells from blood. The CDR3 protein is CATSLLVGHGYTF. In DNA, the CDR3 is TGTGCCACCAGCTTATTAGTCGGCCATGGCTACACCTTC.